The TCR beta chain under discussion was sequenced for a study of beta chain features in type 1 diabetes. Regarding the study as a whole: Shorter templates might be favored by PCR, equally in patients and controls. It was among patients, rather than healthy donors, that naive, central memory and Treg TCRB repertoires appeared more similar. Type 1 diabetes patients had moderately but significantly shorter TCRB CDR3s in all four CD4+ subsets.

This clone has just a few counts. Its target is unknown. With 0 bases removed from V and 1 base from J, the gap between germline ends came to 4 bases. In germline, CDR1 is LGHNA, CDR2 YSLEER. The CDR3 has 14 amino acids. The sequenced template was cDNA made from the entire isolated RNA. Clones were sequenced by immunoSEQ multiplex PCR, and TCRdb holds only the in-frame ones, with some missing. In the table there are about 900,000 clones, under 20% of which are singletons. The sequencing sample was made of naive CD4+ T cells from blood. The chain joins TRBV4-3 to TRBJ1-5; the D is unclear. The receptor comes from a woman aged 18 to 35 in good health. The CDR3 loop reads CASSQERSNQPQHF. CDR3 DNA sequence: TGCGCCAGCAGCCAAGAAAGGAGCAATCAGCCCCAGCATTTT.